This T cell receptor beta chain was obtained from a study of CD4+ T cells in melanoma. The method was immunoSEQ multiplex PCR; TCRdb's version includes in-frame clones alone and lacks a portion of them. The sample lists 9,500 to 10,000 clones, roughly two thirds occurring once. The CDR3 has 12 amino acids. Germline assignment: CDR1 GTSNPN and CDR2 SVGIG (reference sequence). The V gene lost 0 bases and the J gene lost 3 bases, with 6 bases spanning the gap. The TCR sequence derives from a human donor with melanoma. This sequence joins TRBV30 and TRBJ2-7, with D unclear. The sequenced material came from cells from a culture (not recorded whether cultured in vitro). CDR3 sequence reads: CAWSVVGYEQYF. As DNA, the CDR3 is TGTGCCTGGAGTGTAGTCGGCTACGAGCAGTACTTC.